A selection of T cell receptor beta chains follows, all from one sample in a study of T cell responses to AZD1222 COVID-19 vaccine. Here immunoSEQ multiplex PCR was the method, and the copy in TCRdb shows in-frame clones only, minus some. The profile shows fewer than 150,000 clones, roughly nine tenths of them singletons. Sequencing was performed on peripheral blood, taken 28 days after the second AZD1222 dose. All receptors derive from an adult who received the AZD1222 COVID-19 vaccine. CDR3s include the opening cysteine and the closing phenylalanine or tryptophan. D genes are given only for firm matches. Clone sizes are given selectively: once, few, many, or a class where the clone is expanded.

>TRBV21-1|TRBJ1-6|-|-
TGTGCCGCAGACCCGGGGGGCTTAACCTATAATTCACCCCTCCACTTT
CAADPGGLTYNSPLHF
>TRBV21-1|TRBJ2-7|-|-
TGTGCCAGCAGCAAAGGGGGCGAGCAGTACTTC
CASSKGGEQYF
>TRBV19|TRBJ1-5|-|TRBD1
TGTGCCAGTACCACGGGACAGGGCTTCTACGGGCAGCCCCAGCATTTT
CASTTGQGFYGQPQHF
>TRBV5-1|TRBJ1-4|-|-
TGCGCCAGCAGCTTGGCGCCAAATAATGAAAAACTGTTTTTT
CASSLAPNNEKLFF
>TRBV4-3|TRBJ1-2|-|-
TGCGCCAGCAGCCAACTTATGGACGGTGGCTACACCTTC
CASSQLMDGGYTF
>TRBV3-1/TRBV3-2|TRBJ1-1|-|-
TGTGCCAGCAGCCGACAAGCAGGGATGAACACTGAAGCTTTCTTT
CASSRQAGMNTEAFF
>TRBV12-3/TRBV12-4|TRBJ1-6|-|-
TGTGCCAGCAGTTTTAAACACAATTCACCCCTCCACTTT
CASSFKHNSPLHF
>TRBV7-9|TRBJ2-2|-|-
TGTGCCAGCAGCTTAGTCGGGGAGCTGTTTTTT
CASSLVGELFF
>TRBV9|TRBJ2-3|-|TRBD2
TGTGCCAGCAGCGTAGCTACGACTAGCGGCATTAGAGTCGCGACGCAGTATTTT
CASSVATTSGIRVATQYF
>TRBV12-3/TRBV12-4|TRBJ1-1|-|-
TGTGCCAGCAGTTTTTCCGCAATAGAAGCTTTCTTT
CASSFSAIEAFF
>TRBV7-7|TRBJ2-5|-|TRBD2
TGTGCTAGCAGCGCGGGACTAGCGGGGGCCCAAGAGACCCAGTACTTC
CASSAGLAGAQETQYF
>TRBV6-5|TRBJ1-1|-|-
TGTGCCAGCACTCCGGGGGGGGAGTTAGCTTTCTTT
CASTPGGELAFF
>TRBV10-1|TRBJ2-7|-|-
TGCGCCAGCAGTGACCAGCAGTCCTACGAGCAGTACTTC
CASSDQQSYEQYF
>TRBV7-9|TRBJ2-5|-|TRBD2
TGTGCCAGCAGCCACCCGCGGGGGACCCAAGAGACCCAGTACTTC
CASSHPRGTQETQYF
>TRBV2|TRBJ1-1|-|-
TGTGCCAGCCTTCACTGGGGGGTAAGGGACACTGAAGCTTTCTTT
CASLHWGVRDTEAFF
>TRBV7-8|TRBJ1-2|-|-
TGTGCCAGCAGCTTAAGTAGACAGGTCTATGGCTACACCTTC
CASSLSRQVYGYTF
>TRBV29-1|TRBJ1-1|-|-
TGCAGCGTTGAAAGGGGGACGGCGGGCACTGAAGCTTTCTTT
CSVERGTAGTEAFF
>TRBV19|TRBJ2-1|-|-
TGTGCCAGTAGTACCCTGGGGGGGCTCTCCTCCTACAATGAGCAGTTCTTC
CASSTLGGLSSYNEQFF
>TRBV5-1|TRBJ2-3|-|-
TGCGCCAGTGCGGGACAGATCACAGATACGCAGTATTTT
CASAGQITDTQYF
>TRBV5-6|TRBJ1-2|-|-
TGTGCCAGCAGCTTACAGGGACTATCCTATGGCTACACCTTC
CASSLQGLSYGYTF
>TRBV21-1|TRBJ1-4|-|-
TGTGCCAGCAGCAAAGTCGGACAGGGGGATGAAAAACTGTTTTTT
CASSKVGQGDEKLFF
>TRBV24-1|TRBJ2-1|-|TRBD2
TGTGCCACCAGAACCGGCCGGGGGGGCTCCTACAATGAGCAGTTCTTC
CATRTGRGGSYNEQFF
>TRBV5-1|TRBJ2-7|-|TRBD2
TGCGCCAGCAACCCGGGACTAGCGGATACCTACGAGCAGTACTTC
CASNPGLADTYEQYF
>TRBV10-3|TRBJ2-3|-|TRBD2
TGTGCCATCAGTCCTAGCGGAGATACGCAGTATTTT
CAISPSGDTQYF
>TRBV29-1|TRBJ2-1|-|-
TGCAGCGTTGAAGGAGGTCCGGGCTCCTACAATGAGCAGTTCTTC
CSVEGGPGSYNEQFF
>TRBV9|TRBJ1-4|few|-
TGTGCCAGCAGCGTATCAAGCAGAAATGAAAAACTGTTTTTT
CASSVSSRNEKLFF
>TRBV5-1|TRBJ2-1|-|-
TGCGCCAGCAGCGGGGACGGGGACGGATACAATGAGCAGTTCTTC
CASSGDGDGYNEQFF
>TRBV7-7|TRBJ2-2|once|-
TGTGCCAGCAGCCCCTTGGCGGGGTCGATAGTCACCGGGGAGCTGTTTTTT
CASSPLAGSIVTGELFF
>TRBV3-1/TRBV3-2|TRBJ1-5|-|-
TGTGCCAGCAGCCAAGACCCTCGGAACAATCAGCCCCAGCATTTT
CASSQDPRNNQPQHF
>TRBV30|TRBJ1-3|-|TRBD1
TGTGCCTGGAGTGTAGCAGGGGGGGAAAACACCATATATTTT
CAWSVAGGENTIYF
>TRBV6-5|TRBJ1-1|once|-
TGTGCCAGCAGTTACTACTCTCCAGTGACGAACACTGAAGCTTTCTTT
CASSYYSPVTNTEAFF
>TRBV6-5|TRBJ1-1|once|-
TGTGCCAGCAGTTACTTAGTAGGGGGTGGGGGCACTGAAGCTTTCTTT
CASSYLVGGGGTEAFF
>TRBV5-5|TRBJ1-5|once|-
TGTGCCAGCAGCTGGCGTGTCCAGGGTGGCAATCAGCCCCAGCATTTT
CASSWRVQGGNQPQHF
>TRBV30|TRBJ1-1|-|-
TGTGCCTGGGGACACATGAACACTGAAGCTTTCTTT
CAWGHMNTEAFF
>TRBV29-1|TRBJ1-2|-|TRBD1
TGCAGCGTAACCGGACAGGGGGGCCTATATGAGGGCTACACCTTC
CSVTGQGGLYEGYTF
>TRBV7-9|TRBJ1-3|once|TRBD1
TGTGCCAGCAGCGACACAGGGGCTGGAAACACCATATATTTT
CASSDTGAGNTIYF
>TRBV7-2|TRBJ2-5|-|TRBD1
TGTGCCAGCAGCCCACAGGACAGGGTGGCGGAGACCCAGTACTTC
CASSPQDRVAETQYF
>TRBV2|TRBJ1-2|-|-
TGTGCCAGCCGTGTAGGGGGGGAAAACTATGGCTACACCTTC
CASRVGGENYGYTF
>TRBV10-1|TRBJ1-5|-|TRBD1
TGCGCCAGCACCTTGGGAACAGGGGCCAATCAGCCCCAGCATTTT
CASTLGTGANQPQHF
>TRBV27|TRBJ1-1|-|-
TGTGCCAGCAGTTGGCGGTGGAACACTGAAGCTTTCTTT
CASSWRWNTEAFF
>TRBV9|TRBJ2-1|-|TRBD2
TGTGCCAGCAGCGTAGCGGGGCTAGCGGACGAGCAGTTCTTC
CASSVAGLADEQFF